The 11 T cell receptor beta chains listed next were all sequenced from one sample in a study of blood T cells in healthy people across ages. The use of a sample-barcoded 5' primer and a J-beta primer mix characterized a second PCR of roughly 6 to 11 cycles. Each CDR3 protein is one row after TCRdb ran MiXCR on the 5' RACE reads. This table has around 1,700,000 distinct CDR3 sequences, roughly 27% appearing once. Sequenced material: blood. Receptor source: a woman aged 30 to 39 in good health.

V and J are TRBV6-5 and TRBJ2-7, with TRBD2 matching over 8 bases. Germline V CDR1 and CDR2: MNHEY, SVGAGI. Unmatched junction bases numbered 6, after V lost 2 bases and J lost 6 bases. The CDR3 is made up of 14 amino acids. The CDR3, as DNA: TGTGCCAGCAGTTACGGGGCTAGCGGGCCCGAGCAGTACTTC. Its protein is CASSYGASGPEQYF.

The genes are TRBV20-1 and TRBJ2-5, with D possibly being TRBD2 (6 bases). The CDR3 has 13 amino acids. Trimming left V 5 bases short and J 5 bases short, with 15 bases between. Germline V gives CDR1 DFQATT, CDR2 SNEGSKA (reference sequence). As DNA, the CDR3 is TGCAGTGCTGCAACGGGAGCCGGGGAGACCCAGTACTTC. Translation: CSAATGAGETQYF.

This clonotype has at least ten counts. This chain connects TRBV29-1 to TRBJ1-5; D is unclear. The germline V gene has CDR1 SQVTM and CDR2 ANQGSEA. Trimming removed 4 bases at V and 7 bases at J, with 11 bases between. The CDR3 is 12 amino acids. The CDR3 here is CSVGETLQPQHF. CDR3 DNA sequence: TGCAGCGTTGGCGAAACGCTGCAGCCCCAGCATTTT.

The V gene is TRBV6-6, the J gene TRBJ1-6; D is ambiguous. The CDR3 length is 13 residues. The germline V and J ends were trimmed by 5 bases and 11 bases, with 13 bases remaining between them. CDR1 and CDR2 from the germline V gene are MNHNY and SVGAGI (reference sequence). CDR3 in amino acids: CASSPAGGTPLHF. Here the CDR3 DNA reads TGTGCCAGCAGTCCTGCAGGAGGTACACCCCTCCACTTT.

With respect to this clonotype: A much larger clone is a single base away; this may be a read error. This sequence joins TRBV9 and TRBJ1-4; no reliable D call. V was cut by 4 bases and J by 3 bases, with 16 bases left in between. CDR3 length: 16 residues. The germline gives CDR1 SGDLS, CDR2 YYNGEE. CDR3 amino acids: CASSFNEEGANEKLFF. The DNA of the CDR3 is TGTGCCAGCAGCTTCAACGAGGAGGGAGCTAATGAAAAACTGTTTTTT.

Only a few counts were recorded for this clonotype. The chain is built from TRBV21-1 and TRBJ2-5; TRBD2 reflects the table's D call only, with no check against the DNA. TRBV21-1 is a known pseudogene. CDR3 length equals 16 residues. The DNA for the CDR3 is TGTGCCAGCAGCAAATTTCCGGGACTACCAACTCAGACCCAGTACTTC. This gives the protein CASSKFPGLPTQTQYF.

J is TRBJ2-2 and V is TRBV5-1; D is perhaps TRBD1 (5 bases). Germline loops: CDR1 SGHRS, CDR2 YFSETQ. The CDR3 covers 14 residues. V was trimmed by 4 bases and J by 2 bases, leaving 9 bases between them. The CDR3 region is CASSMQGNTGELFF. CDR3 DNA: TGCGCCAGCAGCATGCAGGGAAACACCGGGGAGCTGTTTTTT.

This clonotype was found a few times. The chain is built from TRBV4-1 and TRBJ2-1; 9 bases map to TRBD2. The J segment lost 4 bases and the V segment lost 6 bases, leaving 10 bases of the junction unmatched. Germline V gene data show CDR1 as MGHRA and CDR2 as YSYEKL. The CDR3 runs 16 residues. CDR3 loop: CASSRQGLADYNEQFF. DNA for the CDR3: TGCGCCAGCAGTCGACAGGGACTAGCCGATTACAATGAGCAGTTCTTC.

Only a few counts were recorded for this clonotype. The chain joins TRBV28 to TRBJ2-1; D possibly corresponds to TRBD1 (5 bases). The germline gives CDR1 MDHEN, CDR2 SYDVKM. The CDR3 contains 14 residues. V shed 2 bases and J shed 10 bases, with 15 bases lying between them. CDR3 sequence reads: CASSLRDPQGEQFF. The CDR3 region has the DNA TGTGCCAGCAGTTTACGAGATCCCCAGGGCGAGCAGTTCTTC.

Here the CDR3 DNA reads TGTGCCAGCACCCGAGGGGCGGGGGGTGTTACAGATACGCAGTATTTT. Amino acids: CASTRGAGGVTDTQYF. The chain carries TRBV6-1 and TRBJ2-3; the match to TRBD2 covers 8 bases. The CDR3 is 16 residues long. Per germline, CDR1 MNHNS and CDR2 SASEGT. The ends lost 7 bases at V and 3 bases at J; junction bases unmatched: 12.

The chain links TRBV5-1 to TRBJ2-1; 7 bases align to TRBD2. The CDR3 totals 15 residues. Germline V gives CDR1 SGHRS, CDR2 YFSETQ. Trimming cost V 0 bases and J 5 bases; bases outside gene matches: 5. The CDR3: CASSLGGSANNEQFF. The CDR3 DNA is TGCGCCAGCAGCTTGGGCGGGAGCGCGAACAATGAGCAGTTCTTC.